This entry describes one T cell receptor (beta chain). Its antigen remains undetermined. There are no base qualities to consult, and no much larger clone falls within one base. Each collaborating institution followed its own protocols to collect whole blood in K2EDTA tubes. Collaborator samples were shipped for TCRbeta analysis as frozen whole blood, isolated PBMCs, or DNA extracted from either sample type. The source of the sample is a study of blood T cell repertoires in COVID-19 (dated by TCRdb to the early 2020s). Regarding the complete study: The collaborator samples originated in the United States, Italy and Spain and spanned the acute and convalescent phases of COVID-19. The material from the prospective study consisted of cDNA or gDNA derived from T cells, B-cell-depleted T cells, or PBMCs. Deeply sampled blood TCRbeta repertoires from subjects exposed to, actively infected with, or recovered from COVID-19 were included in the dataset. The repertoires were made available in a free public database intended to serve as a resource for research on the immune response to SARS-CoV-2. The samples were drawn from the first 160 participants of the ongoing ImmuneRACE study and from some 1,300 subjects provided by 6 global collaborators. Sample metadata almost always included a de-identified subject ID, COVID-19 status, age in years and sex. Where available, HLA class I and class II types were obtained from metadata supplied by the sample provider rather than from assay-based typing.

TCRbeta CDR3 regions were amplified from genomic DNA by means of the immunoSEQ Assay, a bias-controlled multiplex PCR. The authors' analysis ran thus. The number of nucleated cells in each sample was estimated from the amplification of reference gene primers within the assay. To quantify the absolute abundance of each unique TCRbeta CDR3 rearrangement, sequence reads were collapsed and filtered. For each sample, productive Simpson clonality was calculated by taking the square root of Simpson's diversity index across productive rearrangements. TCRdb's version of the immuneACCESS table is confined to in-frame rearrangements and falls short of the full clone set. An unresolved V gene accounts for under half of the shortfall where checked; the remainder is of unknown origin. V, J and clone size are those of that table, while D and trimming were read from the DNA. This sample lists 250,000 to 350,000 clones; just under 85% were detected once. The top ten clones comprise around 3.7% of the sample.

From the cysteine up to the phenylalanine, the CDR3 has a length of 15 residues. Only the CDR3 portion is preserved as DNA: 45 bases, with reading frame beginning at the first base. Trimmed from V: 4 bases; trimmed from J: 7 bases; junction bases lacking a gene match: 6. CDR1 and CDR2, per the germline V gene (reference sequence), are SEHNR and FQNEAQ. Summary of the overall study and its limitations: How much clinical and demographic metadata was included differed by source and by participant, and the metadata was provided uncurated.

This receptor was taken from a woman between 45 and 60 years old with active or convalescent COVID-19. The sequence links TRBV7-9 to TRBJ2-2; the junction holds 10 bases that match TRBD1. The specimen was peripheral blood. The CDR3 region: CASSSGQGTGGELFF. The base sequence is TGTGCCAGCAGCTCGGGACAGGGGACGGGCGGGGAGCTGTTTTTT.